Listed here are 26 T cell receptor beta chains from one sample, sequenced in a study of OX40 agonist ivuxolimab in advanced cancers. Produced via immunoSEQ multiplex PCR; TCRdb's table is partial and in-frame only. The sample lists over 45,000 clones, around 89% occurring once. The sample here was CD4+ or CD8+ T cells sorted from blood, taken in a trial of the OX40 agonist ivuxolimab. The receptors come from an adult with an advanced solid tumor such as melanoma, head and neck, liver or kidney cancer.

CDR3 residues: CASSQGSGRAKDTQYF. The CDR3 nucleotides are TGCGCCAGCAGCCAAGGTAGCGGGAGGGCCAAAGATACGCAGTATTTT. V is TRBV4-1 and J is TRBJ2-3; the match to TRBD2 covers 11 bases. The CDR3 sequence is 16 residues long. V shed 1 base, J shed 5 bases, and the junction held 5 bases outside the gene matches. Germline lookup yields CDR1 MGHRA and CDR2 YSYEKL.

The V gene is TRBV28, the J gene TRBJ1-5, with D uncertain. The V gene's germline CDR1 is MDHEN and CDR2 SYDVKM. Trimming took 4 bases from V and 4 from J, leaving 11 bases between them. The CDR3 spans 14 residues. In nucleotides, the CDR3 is TGTGCCAGCAGTTCGAAGACGGTTAATCAGCCCCAGCATTTT. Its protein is CASSSKTVNQPQHF.

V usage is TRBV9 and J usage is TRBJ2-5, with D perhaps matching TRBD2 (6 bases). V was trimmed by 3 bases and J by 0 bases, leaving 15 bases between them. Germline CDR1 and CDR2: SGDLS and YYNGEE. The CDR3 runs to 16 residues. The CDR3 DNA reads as TGTGCCAGCAGCGCGAAATTCGGGGGACACCAAGAGACCCAGTACTTC. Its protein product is CASSAKFGGHQETQYF. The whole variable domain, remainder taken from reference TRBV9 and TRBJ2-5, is DSGVTQTPKHLITATGQRVTLRCSPRSGDLSVYWYQQSLDQGLQFLIQYYNGEERAKGNILERFSAQQFPDLHSELNLSSLELGDSALYFCASSAKFGGHQETQYFGPGTRLLVL.

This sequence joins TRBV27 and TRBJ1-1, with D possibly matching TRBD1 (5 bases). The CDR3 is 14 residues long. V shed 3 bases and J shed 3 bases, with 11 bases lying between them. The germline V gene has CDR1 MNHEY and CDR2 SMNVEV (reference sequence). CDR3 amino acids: CASSLIGGDTEAFF. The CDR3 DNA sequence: TGTGCCAGCAGTTTGATTGGGGGTGACACTGAAGCTTTCTTT.

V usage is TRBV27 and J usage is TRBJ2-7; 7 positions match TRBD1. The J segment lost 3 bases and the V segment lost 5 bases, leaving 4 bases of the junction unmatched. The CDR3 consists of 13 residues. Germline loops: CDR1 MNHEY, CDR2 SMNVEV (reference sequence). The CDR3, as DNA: TGTGCCAGCAGTCGGGACAGAAGCTACGAGCAGTACTTC. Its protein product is CASSRDRSYEQYF.

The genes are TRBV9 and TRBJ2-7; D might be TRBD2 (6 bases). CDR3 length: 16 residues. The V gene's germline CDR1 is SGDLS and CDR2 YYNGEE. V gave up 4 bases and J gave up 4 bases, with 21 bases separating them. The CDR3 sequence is CASSLDGGDPFYEQYF. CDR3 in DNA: TGTGCCAGCAGCCTAGACGGGGGAGATCCTTTTTACGAGCAGTACTTC.

CDR3 sequence (DNA): TGTGCCAGCAGTTATGACAGCTACGAGCAGTACTTC. Amino acids: CASSYDSYEQYF. The chain uses TRBV6-5 and TRBJ2-7, with D perhaps TRBD1 (5 bases). Germline V CDR1 and CDR2: MNHEY, SVGAGI. The CDR3 loop spans 12 amino acids. The V end was cut by 3 bases, the J end by 3 bases, with 6 bases between.

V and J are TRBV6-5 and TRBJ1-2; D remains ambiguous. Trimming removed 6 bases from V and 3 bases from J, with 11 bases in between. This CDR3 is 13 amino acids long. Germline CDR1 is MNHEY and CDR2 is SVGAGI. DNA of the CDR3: TGTGCCAGCAGCCCCGTCCCGGACTATGGCTACACCTTC. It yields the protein CASSPVPDYGYTF.

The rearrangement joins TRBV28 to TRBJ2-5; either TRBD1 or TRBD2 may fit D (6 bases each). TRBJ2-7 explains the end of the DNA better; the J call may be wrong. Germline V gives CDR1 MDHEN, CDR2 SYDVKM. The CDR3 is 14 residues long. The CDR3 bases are TGTGCCAGCAGTTTGCGGGGCAGGGGCTACGAGCAGTACTTC. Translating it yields CASSLRGRGYEQYF.

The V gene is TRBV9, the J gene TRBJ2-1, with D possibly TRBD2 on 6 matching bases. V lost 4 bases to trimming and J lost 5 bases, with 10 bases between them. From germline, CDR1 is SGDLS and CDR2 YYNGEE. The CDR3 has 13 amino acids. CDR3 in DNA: TGTGCCAGCAGCTCCCGGACTAACAATGAGCAGTTCTTC. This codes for CASSSRTNNEQFF.

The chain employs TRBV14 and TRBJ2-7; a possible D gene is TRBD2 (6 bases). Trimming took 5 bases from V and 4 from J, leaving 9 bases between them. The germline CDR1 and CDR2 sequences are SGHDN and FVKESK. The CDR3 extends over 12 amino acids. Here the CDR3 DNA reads TGTGCCAGCAGCTCCGGGAGATACGAGCAGTACTTC. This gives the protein CASSSGRYEQYF.

The CDR3 sequence: CASSSGGPTYEQYF. CDR3 in DNA: TGTGCCAGCAGTTCGGGTGGCCCGACCTACGAGCAGTACTTC. This chain uses TRBV27 with TRBJ2-7; D remains unclear. Trimming pared 4 bases from V and 2 bases from J, leaving 12 bases between. The CDR3 runs 14 residues. Germline V CDR1 and CDR2: MNHEY, SMNVEV (reference sequence).

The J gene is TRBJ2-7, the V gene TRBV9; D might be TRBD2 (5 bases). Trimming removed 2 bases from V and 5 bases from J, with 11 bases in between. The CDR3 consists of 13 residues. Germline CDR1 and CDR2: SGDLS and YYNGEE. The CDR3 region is CASSVRGYDEQYF. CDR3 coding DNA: TGTGCCAGCAGCGTTCGGGGTTATGACGAGCAGTACTTC.

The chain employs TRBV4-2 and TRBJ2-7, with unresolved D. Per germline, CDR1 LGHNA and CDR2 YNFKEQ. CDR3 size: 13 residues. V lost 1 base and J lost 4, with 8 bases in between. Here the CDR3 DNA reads TGTGCCAGCAGCCAAGCCCTTGGGTACGAGCAGTACTTC. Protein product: CASSQALGYEQYF.

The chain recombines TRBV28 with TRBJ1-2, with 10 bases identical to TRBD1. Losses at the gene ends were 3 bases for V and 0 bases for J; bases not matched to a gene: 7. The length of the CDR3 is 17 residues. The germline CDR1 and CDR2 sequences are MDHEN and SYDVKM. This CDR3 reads CASSFPGQGRANYGYTF. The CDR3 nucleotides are TGTGCCAGCAGTTTCCCGGGACAGGGGAGGGCTAACTATGGCTACACCTTC.

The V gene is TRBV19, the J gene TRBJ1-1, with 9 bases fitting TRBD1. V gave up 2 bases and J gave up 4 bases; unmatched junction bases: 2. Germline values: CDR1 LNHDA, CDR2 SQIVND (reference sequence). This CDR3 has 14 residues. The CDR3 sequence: CASSITGGFTEAFF. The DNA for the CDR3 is TGTGCCAGTAGTATAACAGGGGGCTTCACTGAAGCTTTCTTT.

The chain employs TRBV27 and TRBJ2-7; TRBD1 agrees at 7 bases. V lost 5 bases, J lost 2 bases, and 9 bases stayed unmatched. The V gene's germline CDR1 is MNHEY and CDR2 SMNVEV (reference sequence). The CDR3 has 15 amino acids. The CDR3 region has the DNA TGTGCCAGCAGTCCCCGACAGGGCCTCGCCTACGAGCAGTACTTC. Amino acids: CASSPRQGLAYEQYF.

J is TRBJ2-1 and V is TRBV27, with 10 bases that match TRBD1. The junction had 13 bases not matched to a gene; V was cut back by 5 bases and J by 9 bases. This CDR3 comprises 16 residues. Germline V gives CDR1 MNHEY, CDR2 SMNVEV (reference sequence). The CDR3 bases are TGTGCCAGCAGTAATCACCCCGGGACAGGGGTTGGTGAGCAGTTCTTC. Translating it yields CASSNHPGTGVGEQFF.

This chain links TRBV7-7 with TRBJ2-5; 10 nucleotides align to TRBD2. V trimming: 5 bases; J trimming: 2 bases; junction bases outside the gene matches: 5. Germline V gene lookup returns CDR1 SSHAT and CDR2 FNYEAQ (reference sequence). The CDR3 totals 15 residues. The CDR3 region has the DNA TGTGCCAGCAGCCCAGGACTAGCGGCACAAGAGACCCAGTACTTC. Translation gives CASSPGLAAQETQYF.

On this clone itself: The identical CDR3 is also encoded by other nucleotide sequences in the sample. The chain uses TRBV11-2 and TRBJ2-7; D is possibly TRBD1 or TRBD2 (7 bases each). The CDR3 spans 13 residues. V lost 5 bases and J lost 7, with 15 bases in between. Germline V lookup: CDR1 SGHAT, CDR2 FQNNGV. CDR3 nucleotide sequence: TGTGCCAGCAGCACCAGGGGGGGGTGGGAGCAGTACTTC. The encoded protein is CASSTRGGWEQYF. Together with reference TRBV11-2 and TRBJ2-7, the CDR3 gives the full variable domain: EAGVAQSPRYKIIEKRQSVAFWCNPISGHATLYWYQQILGQGPKLLIQFQNNGVVDDSQLPKDRFSAERLKGVDSTLKIQPAKLEDSAVYLCASSTRGGWEQYFGPGTRLTVT.

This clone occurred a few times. The CDR3, as DNA: TGTGCCAGCAGTCCAATGTGGGAGGACAGGGTGGCAGCCTACGAGCAGTACTTC. Amino acids: CASSPMWEDRVAAYEQYF. J is TRBJ2-7 and V is TRBV2; TRBD1 matches at 8 bases. CDR1 and CDR2 from the germline V gene are SNHLY and FYNNEI. This CDR3 is built from 18 residues. With V trimmed by 5 bases and J by 2 bases, 17 bases remained unmatched.

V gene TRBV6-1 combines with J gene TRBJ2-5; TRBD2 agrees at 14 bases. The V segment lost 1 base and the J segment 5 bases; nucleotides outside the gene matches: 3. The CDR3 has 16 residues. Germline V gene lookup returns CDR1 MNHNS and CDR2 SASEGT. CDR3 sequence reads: CASSEGTSGRYETQYF. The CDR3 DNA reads TGTGCCAGCAGTGAAGGGACTAGCGGGAGGTACGAGACCCAGTACTTC.

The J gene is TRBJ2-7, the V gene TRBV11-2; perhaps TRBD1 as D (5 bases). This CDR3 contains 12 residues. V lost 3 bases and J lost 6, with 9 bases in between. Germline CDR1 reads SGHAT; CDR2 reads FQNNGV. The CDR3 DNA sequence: TGTGCCAGCAGCTTTCAGGGTTCCGAGCAGTACTTC. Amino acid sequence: CASSFQGSEQYF.

CDR3 bases: TGTGCCAGCAGCACCTCCTTGGGGGGACGCCAGATTAGAACAGATACGCAGTATTTT. Translating it yields CASSTSLGGRQIRTDTQYF. J is TRBJ2-3 and V is TRBV13, with D possibly matching TRBD2 (6 bases). CDR3 length: 19 residues. Trimming stripped 5 bases from V and 3 bases from J, with 27 bases between. Germline lookup yields CDR1 PRHDT and CDR2 FYEKMQ (reference sequence).

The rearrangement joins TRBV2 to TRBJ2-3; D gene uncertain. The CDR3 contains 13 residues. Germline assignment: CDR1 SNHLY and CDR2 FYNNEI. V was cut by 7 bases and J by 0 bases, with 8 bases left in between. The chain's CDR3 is CASKASSTDTQYF. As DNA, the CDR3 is TGTGCCAGCAAGGCGTCAAGCACAGATACGCAGTATTTT.

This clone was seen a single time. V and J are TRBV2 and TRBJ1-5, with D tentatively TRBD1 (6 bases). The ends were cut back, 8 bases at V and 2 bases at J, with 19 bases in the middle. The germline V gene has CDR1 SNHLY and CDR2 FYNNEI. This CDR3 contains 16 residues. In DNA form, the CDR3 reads TGTGCCAGCGCCACGATTGGGGCAGGGGGCAATCAGCCCCAGCATTTT. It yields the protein CASATIGAGGNQPQHF.